These 13 T cell receptor beta chains originate from one sample sequenced in a study of T cells in localized non-small cell lung cancer. The assay was immunoSEQ multiplex PCR, and TCRdb's table has in-frame clones only and misses some. The sample consists of tens of thousands of clones, about four fifths of them appearing once. The sample was peripheral blood, taken before any cancer treatment. All receptors come from a male donor older than 55 with stage II squamous cell lung carcinoma.

V usage is TRBV19 and J usage is TRBJ2-1; D is possibly TRBD1 or TRBD2 (5 bases each). Between the trimmed V and J ends, which lost 5 bases and 5 bases, there was a span of 16 bases. Germline V gene sequence: CDR1 LNHDA, CDR2 SQIVND (reference sequence). This CDR3 is 15 amino acids long. CDR3 in DNA: TGTGCCAGTAGTGGCACCCGGCAGGGAGACAATGAGCAGTTCTTC. Amino acids: CASSGTRQGDNEQFF.

This rearrangement joins TRBV7-3 to TRBJ1-1; 9 bases fit TRBD1. Germline CDR1 reads SGHTA; CDR2 reads FQGTGA. Losses at the gene ends were 0 bases for V and 4 bases for J; bases not matched to a gene: 9. The CDR3 runs to 17 residues. CDR3 nucleotides: TGTGCCAGCAGCTTAACGGCTCCACAGGGGGCGGTCACTGAAGCTTTCTTT. Its translation is CASSLTAPQGAVTEAFF.

The chain links TRBV18 to TRBJ1-6; tentatively, D is TRBD1 (5 bases). Trimming pared 0 bases from V and 5 bases from J, leaving 11 bases between. Germline CDR1 reads KGHSH; CDR2 reads LQKENI. The CDR3 consists of 16 residues. CDR3 sequence: CASSPPRQGDNSPLHF. The CDR3 DNA reads as TGTGCCAGCTCACCACCTCGGCAGGGCGATAATTCACCCCTCCACTTT.

The chain is built from TRBV5-6 and TRBJ2-7; D unclear. The V and J ends lost 0 bases and 2 bases respectively, with 9 bases between them. This CDR3 contains 14 residues. Germline V lookup: CDR1 SGHDT, CDR2 YYEEEE. The CDR3 coding sequence is TGTGCCAGCAGCTTGGAGGCGAACGCCTACGAGCAGTACTTC. Protein sequence: CASSLEANAYEQYF.

The rearrangement joins TRBV30 to TRBJ2-3, with a tentative D call TRBD2 (5 bases). Germline values: CDR1 GTSNPN, CDR2 SVGIG (reference sequence). V lost 1 base and J lost 3, with 20 bases in between. The length of the CDR3 is 17 residues. The CDR3 protein is CAWSAFQGLVSTDTQYF. In nucleotides, the CDR3 is TGTGCCTGGAGTGCCTTCCAAGGACTGGTCTCGACAGATACGCAGTATTTT.

The chain uses TRBV5-1 and TRBJ1-5; 7 nucleotides agree with TRBD1. The CDR3 runs to 14 residues. The V gene end was trimmed by 5 bases and the J gene end by 3 bases; junction bases not matched to a gene: 5. Per germline, CDR1 SGHRS and CDR2 YFSETQ. The chain's CDR3 is CASSPTGPNQPQHF. The CDR3 DNA reads as TGCGCCAGCAGTCCGACAGGGCCCAATCAGCCCCAGCATTTT.

This clone has more than one count but fewer than ten. This chain connects TRBV6-1 to TRBJ2-5; D uncertain. This CDR3 is built from 11 residues. V lost 5 bases, J lost 5 bases, and 6 bases lay in between. The germline V gene encodes CDR1 MNHNS and CDR2 SASEGT. The CDR3, as DNA: TGTGCCAGCAGTCAAGTCGAGACCCAGTACTTC. It is translated as CASSQVETQYF.

The chain couples TRBV5-3 to TRBJ1-4; 7 bases are shared with TRBD1. TRBV5-3 is an ORF; its function is uncertain. V dropped 6 bases and J dropped 10; count of bases not matched to a gene: 9. This CDR3 is 13 amino acids long. CDR3 DNA: TGTGCCAGAACCAGGGGGTCGGGGCGAAAACTGTTTTTT. This codes for CARTRGSGRKLFF.

This chain uses TRBV4-2 with TRBJ2-5; tentatively, D is TRBD1 (6 bases). Germline V gene data show CDR1 as LGHNA and CDR2 as YNFKEQ. V lost 5 bases and J lost 5, with 24 bases in between. This CDR3 comprises 17 residues. CDR3 DNA sequence: TGTGCCAGCAGCTCTCTAGGATCGGGACATCTAGGGGAGACCCAGTACTTC. This codes for CASSSLGSGHLGETQYF.

This chain connects TRBV2 to TRBJ2-5; D gene uncertain. Per the germline V gene, CDR1 is SNHLY and CDR2 is FYNNEI. V lost 7 bases to trimming and J lost 11 bases, with 23 bases between them. The CDR3 runs to 14 residues. The CDR3 nucleotides are TGTGCCAGCAAAGTCATGGCCAACTCCTTGGAGCAGTACTTC. Translating it yields CASKVMANSLEQYF. Supplemented by reference TRBV2 and TRBJ2-5, the full variable domain reads EPEVTQTPSHQVTQMGQEVILRCVPISNHLYFYWYRQILGQKVEFLVSFYNNEISEKSEIFDDQFSVERPDGSNFTLKIRSTKLEDSAMYFCASKVMANSLEQYFGPGTRLLVL.

The V call is TRBV28, the J call TRBJ2-7; 7 nucleotides align to TRBD1. This CDR3 comprises 14 residues. The germline CDR1 and CDR2 sequences are MDHEN and SYDVKM. J gave up 3 bases and V 3 bases, and 5 bases lay outside the gene matches. CDR3 residues: CASSLTGWIYEQYF. CDR3 DNA sequence: TGTGCCAGCAGTTTGACAGGGTGGATCTACGAGCAGTACTTC.

The V gene is TRBV18, the J gene TRBJ2-7; D gene ambiguous. There are 13 residues in the CDR3. Germline-derived CDR1 and CDR2 are KGHSH and LQKENI. V was cut by 4 bases and J by 0 bases, with 7 bases left in between. The CDR3 region has the DNA TGTGCCAGCTCACTGGCCAGCTCCTACGAGCAGTACTTC. Its protein is CASSLASSYEQYF. Full variable domain (missing parts from reference TRBV18 and TRBJ2-7): NAGVMQNPRHLVRRRGQEARLRCSPMKGHSHVYWYRQLPEEGLKFMVYLQKENIIDESGMPKERFSAEFPKEGPSILRIQQVVRGDSAAYFCASSLASSYEQYFGPGTRLTVT.

V is TRBV28 and J is TRBJ2-5; D is uncertain. The germline V gene encodes CDR1 MDHEN and CDR2 SYDVKM. V was clipped by 2 bases and J by 5 bases, with 9 bases between them. This CDR3 contains 13 residues. The CDR3 DNA follows: TGTGCCAGCAGTTTAGGGTCCGAGGAGACCCAGTACTTC. Translated: CASSLGSEETQYF.